This TCR beta chain came from a study of T cell changes during pregnancy in multiple sclerosis. V was clipped by 7 bases and J by 4 bases; unmatched bases: 19. The CDR3 has 18 amino acids. Per the germline V gene, CDR1 is SGDLS and CDR2 is YYNGEE. Assay: immunoSEQ multiplex PCR; the TCRdb copy retains only in-frame clones and omits some. The top ten hold 0.35% to 0.45% of the sample, which has about 75,000 clones, around nine tenths seen once. This sequence originates from a female donor with multiple sclerosis, enrolled in a pregnancy study. Here the sequenced sample was CD4+ T cells from peripheral blood mononuclear cells, taken before pregnancy. The chain couples TRBV9 to TRBJ2-3; TRBD2 agrees at 9 bases. This CDR3 is CASSGGLAGLQVSDTQYF. CDR3 DNA: TGTGCCAGCTCGGGCGGGCTAGCGGGGCTTCAGGTATCAGATACGCAGTATTTT. Using reference TRBV9 and TRBJ2-3 for the parts outside the CDR3, the full variable domain is DSGVTQTPKHLITATGQRVTLRCSPRSGDLSVYWYQQSLDQGLQFLIQYYNGEERAKGNILERFSAQQFPDLHSELNLSSLELGDSALYFCASSGGLAGLQVSDTQYFGPGTRLTVL.